This T cell receptor (beta chain) came from a study of CD8 T cells in Susac syndrome. Sequencing of TCR beta drew on CD8+ and CD4+ T cells from blood. Roughly 0.45 to 1 ug RNA was reverse transcribed with random hexamers. TCRdb called the immunoSEQ multiplex PCR reads again in MiXCR, with one record for every CDR3 protein. The sample has more than 65,000 distinct CDR3 sequences; about 95% are singletons. Losses at the gene ends were 3 bases for V and 5 bases for J; bases not matched to a gene: 6. Germline CDR1 and CDR2: MGHRA and YSYEKL. The CDR3 runs 15 residues. This TCR came from a human donor in good health. The sequencing sample was made of CD8+ T cells from PBMCs. The genes are TRBV4-1 and TRBJ2-1, with 8 bases fitting TRBD2. The CDR3 sequence: CASSHAGTSHNEQFF. The CDR3 DNA reads as TGCGCCAGCAGCCACGCCGGGACTAGTCACAATGAGCAGTTCTTC.